This T cell receptor beta chain was sequenced in a study of somatic mutations in cytotoxic T cells in rheumatoid arthritis. The data were produced by immunoSEQ multiplex PCR, yet TCRdb's version contains in-frame clones alone and is incomplete. The sample has roughly 13,000 clones, around 78% seen once. The source material was CD8+ T cells sorted from blood. This clonotype originated in an adult with rheumatoid arthritis.

The CDR3 DNA is TGCAGCGCACAGGACAGTCGCTCCTACGAGCAGTACTTC. Encoded protein: CSAQDSRSYEQYF. The chain recombines TRBV29-1 with TRBJ2-5; D possibly corresponds to TRBD1 (6 bases). The J call may be mistaken, given a closer DNA end match to TRBJ2-7. Germline V gene sequence: CDR1 SQVTM, CDR2 ANQGSEA. The CDR3 contains 13 residues.